This is a list of T cell receptor beta chains from one sample in a study of blood T cell repertoires in COVID-19. The data were produced by immunoSEQ multiplex PCR, yet TCRdb's version contains in-frame clones alone and is incomplete. The repertoire holds around 500,000 clones, around nine tenths seen once, with 1.5% to 2% in the top ten. The material sequenced was PBMCs or T cells enriched from blood (not recorded which). Receptor source: a middle-aged woman who had recovered from COVID-19. CDR3s include the opening cysteine and the closing phenylalanine or tryptophan. The order of the fields is J gene, clone size, V gene, CDR3 protein. Clone size is given for some rows only: seen once, a few or many times, or a class if the clone is expanded.

>TRBJ1-1|once|TRBV18
CASSPPSGNTEAFF
>TRBJ2-5|-|TRBV25-1
CASSSEQGAETQYF
>TRBJ1-1|-|TRBV12-3/TRBV12-4
CASNQHLYTEAFF
>TRBJ1-1|-|TRBV5-1
CASSRDTRVAMNTEAFF
>TRBJ1-4|-|TRBV7-8
CASSSHQDTNEKLFF
>TRBJ1-4|-|TRBV5-1
CASSSAGISNEKLFF
>TRBJ1-2|-|TRBV11-2
CASSLGGDGYTF
>TRBJ1-5|-|TRBV6-5
CASRHGHSNQPQHF
>TRBJ2-7|-|TRBV27
CASSPWTGEPHEQYF
>TRBJ2-1|-|TRBV7-2
CASSLTGYNEQFF
>TRBJ1-2|-|TRBV5-1
CASSLARTGRYYGYTF
>TRBJ2-3|-|TRBV7-2
CASSQLAGTDTQYF
>TRBJ1-6|-|TRBV5-6
CASSLGGGGSPLHF
>TRBJ2-1|-|TRBV25-1
CASSEWGGVYNEQFF
>TRBJ2-4|once|TRBV28
CASSLGEGGIQYF
>TRBJ1-2|-|TRBV19
CASSIGTGGDYGYTF
>TRBJ2-7|-|TRBV11-2
CASSYDYRGPYEQYF